This T cell receptor beta chain comes out of a study of OX40 agonist ivuxolimab in advanced cancers. Study-level information: Subjects had a mean age of about 61 years, with a range of 23 to 79; around 83% were male. Antecedent anti-PD-1, anti-PD-L1 or anti-CTLA-4 therapy was permissible, with 35% to 40% having received some.

The CDR3 length is 19 residues. J gave up 0 bases and V 0 bases, and 11 bases lay outside the gene matches. Germline values: CDR1 SGHVS, CDR2 FQNEAQ. Assay used: immunoSEQ multiplex PCR; TCRdb lists only in-frame clones, some missing. The repertoire holds 100,000 to 150,000 clones, roughly 92% seen once, with roughly 0.8% in the top ten. Of note for this clone: The antigen is not known.

Whole-study results and caveats: CD4+ and CD8+ blood T cells expanded clonally by week 6 at 0.1 to 3.0 mg/kg. In general, CD8+ T cells held more expanded clones than CD4+ did, on average.

This receptor was taken from an adult with an advanced solid tumor such as melanoma, head and neck, liver or kidney cancer. This chain connects TRBV7-8 to TRBJ2-3; 8 bases line up with TRBD2. The source was CD4+ or CD8+ T cells sorted from blood, collected in a trial of the OX40 agonist ivuxolimab. CDR3 amino acids: CASSLAHGTSPPSTDTQYF. Written as DNA, the CDR3 is TGTGCCAGCAGCTTAGCGCATGGGACTAGTCCCCCTAGCACAGATACGCAGTATTTT.